Following are 4 T cell receptor beta chains from one sample sequenced in a study of CD8 T cells in ankylosing spondylitis. TCRdb reprocessed the 5' RACE reads with MiXCR, giving one entry per CDR3 protein. The sample includes 150,000 or so distinct CDR3 sequences, approximately 20% seen only once; the top ten take approximately 7.8%. The material sequenced was blood, either unsorted or a sorted T cell fraction (not recorded which). These receptors came from a male donor with ankylosing spondylitis or in good health (not recorded which).

This clonotype was seen many times. This chain links TRBV20-1 with TRBJ2-2; TRBD2 matches 12 bases. Per the germline V gene, CDR1 is DFQATT and CDR2 is SNEGSKA (reference sequence). With V trimmed by 3 bases and J by 6 bases, 5 bases remained unmatched. CDR3 length: 15 amino acids. The CDR3: CSASETSGRSGELFF. The CDR3 DNA sequence: TGCAGTGCTAGTGAAACTAGCGGGAGGTCCGGGGAGCTGTTTTTT.

This clonotype was recorded a few times. The chain combines TRBV29-1 with TRBJ2-3, with D possibly matching TRBD1 (5 bases). Trimming removed 2 bases at V and 5 bases at J, with 8 bases between. Germline CDR1 and CDR2: SQVTM and ANQGSEA. This CDR3 is 12 amino acids long. CDR3 in DNA: TGCAGCGTTGAAAAGGGGTTAGATACGCAGTATTTT. It yields the protein CSVEKGLDTQYF.

The chain combines TRBV12-3 or TRBV12-4 with TRBJ1-1; 7 bases agree with TRBD1. The CDR3 extends over 14 amino acids. The junction had 7 bases not matched to a gene; V was cut back by 8 bases and J by 1 base. The CDR3 nucleotides read TGTGCCAGCCGGTTGGGACAGCCGAACACTGAAGCTTTCTTT. Protein sequence: CASRLGQPNTEAFF.

This chain uses TRBV10-3 with TRBJ2-3; D might be TRBD1 or TRBD2, each matching 5 bases. Trimming shortened V by 3 bases and J by 3 bases, and 10 bases separated the two germline ends. The CDR3 is made up of 14 amino acids. Germline V lookup: CDR1 ENHRY, CDR2 SYGVKD. CDR3 coding DNA: TGTGCCATCAGTGACAGTGGGGGTACAGATACGCAGTATTTT. It specifies CAISDSGGTDTQYF.